This TCR beta chain was identified in a study of OX40 agonist ivuxolimab in advanced cancers. The overall study: An agonistic human IgG2 monoclonal antibody against OX40 (CD134) was given. Those enrolled were 80% to 85% male, with a mean age of around 57 years and ages from 23 to 79. Three patients got partial responses; one had hepatocellular carcinoma and two had cutaneous melanoma. Findings and caveats of the study: Antigens targeted by the expanded peripheral T cells were not determined.

This clone came up a few times. Its cognate antigen is unknown. The CDR3 sequence is 16 residues long. Germline CDR1 SGHKS, CDR2 YYEKEE (reference sequence). V shed 6 bases and J 10 bases; nucleotides not matched to a gene: 10. TCRdb's copy holds only in-frame clones and misses some; the assay was immunoSEQ multiplex PCR. The sample has more than 70,000 clones; 75% to 95% are singletons. The V gene is TRBV5-5, the J gene TRBJ2-1; 16 bases match TRBD2. The origin of this receptor is an adult with an advanced solid tumor such as melanoma, head and neck, liver or kidney cancer. Sequenced here: CD4+ or CD8+ T cells sorted from blood, sampled in a trial of the OX40 agonist ivuxolimab. CDR3 DNA sequence: TGTGCCAGCACCCCCCCGCCGGGACTAGCGGGAGGGGAGCAGTTCTTC. This gives the protein CASTPPPGLAGGEQFF.